This T cell receptor (beta chain) comes out of a study of PD-1 blockade in classical Hodgkin lymphoma. Study at large: Intravenous nivolumab at 3 mg/kg was given to patients every 2 weeks.

General study results and limits: Those achieving complete response showed baseline diversity like newly diagnosed patients. Although disease activity or prior therapy may be involved, causes of the repertoire differences remain undefined. TCR diversity rose significantly by C4D1 in CD4+ but not CD8+ cells.

There are a few counts of this clone. Its antigen is not known. Germline V gene sequence: CDR1 GTSNPN, CDR2 SVGIG (reference sequence). The CDR3 is made up of 13 amino acids. V was clipped by 5 bases and J by 1 base, with 9 bases between them. Clones were sequenced by immunoSEQ multiplex PCR, and TCRdb holds only the in-frame ones, with some missing. This sample yields 25,000 to 35,000 clones, of which just over 70% are seen a single time; roughly 4% belongs to the top ten. Autologous stem cell transplantation was followed by relapse in every patient, and brentuximab vedotin exposure varied. The sequencing here drew on peripheral blood mononuclear cells (PBMCs), taken before the second cycle of nivolumab. The V and J genes are TRBV30 and TRBJ1-3; D gene unclear. The receptor was derived from a human donor with classical Hodgkin lymphoma. CDR3 sequence reads: CAWDLTSGNTIYF. The CDR3 nucleotides read TGTGCCTGGGACCTTACGTCTGGAAACACCATATATTTT.